The present entry profiles one T cell receptor (beta chain) with its context. Profiling relied on immunoSEQ multiplex PCR, and the TCRdb table lists in-frame clones only, not all of them. The table shows more than 85,000 clones, with about 88% occurring only once. The source of the sample is a study of blood T cell repertoires in COVID-19. V lost 5 bases, J lost 2 bases, and 10 bases stayed unmatched. The CDR3 sequence is 18 residues long. The V gene's germline CDR1 is MDHEN and CDR2 SYDVKM. This chain uses TRBV28 with TRBJ2-5, with TRBD2 matching 14 bases. Sequenced input: peripheral blood. The sequence was collected from a middle-aged man with active or convalescent COVID-19. This CDR3 reads CASSEEGLAGGLQETQYF. The CDR3 nucleotides are TGTGCCAGCAGTGAAGAAGGACTAGCGGGGGGTCTACAAGAGACCCAGTACTTC.